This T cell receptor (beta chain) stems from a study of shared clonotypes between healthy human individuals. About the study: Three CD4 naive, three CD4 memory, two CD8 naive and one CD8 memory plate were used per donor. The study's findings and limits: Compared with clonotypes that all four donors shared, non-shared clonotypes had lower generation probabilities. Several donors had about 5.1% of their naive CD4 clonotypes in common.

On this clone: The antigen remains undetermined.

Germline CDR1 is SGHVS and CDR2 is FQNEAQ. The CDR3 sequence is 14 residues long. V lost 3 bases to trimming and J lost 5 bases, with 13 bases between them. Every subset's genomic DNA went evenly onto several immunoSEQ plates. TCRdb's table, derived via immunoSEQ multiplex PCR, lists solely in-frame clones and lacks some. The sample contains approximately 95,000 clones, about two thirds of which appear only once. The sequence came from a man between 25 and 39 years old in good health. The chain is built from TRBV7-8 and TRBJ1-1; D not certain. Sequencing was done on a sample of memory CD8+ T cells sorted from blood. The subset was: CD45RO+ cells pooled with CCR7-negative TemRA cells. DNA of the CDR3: TGTGCCAGCAGCTTCCCCCTTTACGGGACTGAAGCTTTCTTT. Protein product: CASSFPLYGTEAFF.